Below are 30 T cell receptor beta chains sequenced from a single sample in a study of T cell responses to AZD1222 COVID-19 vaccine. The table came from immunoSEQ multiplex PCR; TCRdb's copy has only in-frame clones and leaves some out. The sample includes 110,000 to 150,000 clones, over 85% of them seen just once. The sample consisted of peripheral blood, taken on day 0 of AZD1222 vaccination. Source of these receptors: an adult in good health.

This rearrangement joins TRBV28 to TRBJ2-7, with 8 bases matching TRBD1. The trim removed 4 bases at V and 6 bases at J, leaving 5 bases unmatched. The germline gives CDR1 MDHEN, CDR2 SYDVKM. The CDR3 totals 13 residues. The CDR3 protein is CASSSGQASEQYF. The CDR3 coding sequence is TGTGCCAGCAGTTCGGGACAGGCTAGCGAGCAGTACTTC.

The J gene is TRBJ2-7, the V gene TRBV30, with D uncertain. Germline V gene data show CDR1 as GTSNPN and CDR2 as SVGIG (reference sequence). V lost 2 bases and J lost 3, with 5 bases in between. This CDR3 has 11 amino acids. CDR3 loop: CAWSSYYEQYF. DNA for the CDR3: TGTGCCTGGAGTTCCTACTACGAGCAGTACTTC.

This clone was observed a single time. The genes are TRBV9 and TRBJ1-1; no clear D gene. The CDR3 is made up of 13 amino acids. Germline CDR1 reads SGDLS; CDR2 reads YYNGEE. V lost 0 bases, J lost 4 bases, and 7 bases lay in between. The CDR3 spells CASSVDLSTEAFF. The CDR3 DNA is TGTGCCAGCAGCGTAGATCTCAGCACTGAAGCTTTCTTT.

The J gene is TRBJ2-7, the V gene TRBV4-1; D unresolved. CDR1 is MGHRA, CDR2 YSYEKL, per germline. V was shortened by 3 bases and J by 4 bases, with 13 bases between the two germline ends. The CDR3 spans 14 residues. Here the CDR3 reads CASSQTLETYEQYF. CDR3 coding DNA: TGCGCCAGCAGCCAGACACTGGAAACTTACGAGCAGTACTTC.

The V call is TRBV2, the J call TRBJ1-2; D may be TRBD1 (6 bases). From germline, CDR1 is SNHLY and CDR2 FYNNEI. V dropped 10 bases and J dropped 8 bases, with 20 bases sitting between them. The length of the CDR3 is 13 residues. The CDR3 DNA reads TGTGCCACCTCGGACAGCGCCTCCGGGGGCTACACCTTC. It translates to CATSDSASGGYTF.

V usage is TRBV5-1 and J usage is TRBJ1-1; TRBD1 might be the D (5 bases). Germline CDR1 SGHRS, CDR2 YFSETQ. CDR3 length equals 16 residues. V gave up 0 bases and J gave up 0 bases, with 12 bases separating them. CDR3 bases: TGCGCCAGCAGCTTGGCATTAGGGACCATGAACACTGAAGCTTTCTTT. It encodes CASSLALGTMNTEAFF.

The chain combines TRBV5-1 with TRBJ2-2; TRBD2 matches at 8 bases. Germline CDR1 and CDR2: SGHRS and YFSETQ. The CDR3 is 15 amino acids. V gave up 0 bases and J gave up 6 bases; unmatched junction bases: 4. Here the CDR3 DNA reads TGCGCCAGCAGCTTGGTTGCGGGAGGCCCCGGGGAGCTGTTTTTT. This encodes CASSLVAGGPGELFF. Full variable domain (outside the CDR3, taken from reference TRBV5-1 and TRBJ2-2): KAGVTQTPRYLIKTRGQQVTLSCSPISGHRSVSWYQQTPGQGLQFLFEYFSETQRNKGNFPGRFSGRQFSNSRSEMNVSTLELGDSALYLCASSLVAGGPGELFFGEGSRLTVL.

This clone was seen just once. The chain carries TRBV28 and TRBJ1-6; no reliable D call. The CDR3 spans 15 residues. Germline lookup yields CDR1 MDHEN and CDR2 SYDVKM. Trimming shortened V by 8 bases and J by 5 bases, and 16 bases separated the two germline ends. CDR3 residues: CASRFTGINNSPLHF. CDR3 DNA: TGTGCCAGCCGATTTACGGGGATTAATAATTCACCCCTCCACTTT.

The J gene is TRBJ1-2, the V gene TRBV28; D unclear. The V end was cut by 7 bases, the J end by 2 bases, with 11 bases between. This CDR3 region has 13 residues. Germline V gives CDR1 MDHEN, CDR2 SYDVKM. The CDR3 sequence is CASTGSGNYGYTF. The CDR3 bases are TGTGCCAGCACAGGCAGCGGGAACTATGGCTACACCTTC.

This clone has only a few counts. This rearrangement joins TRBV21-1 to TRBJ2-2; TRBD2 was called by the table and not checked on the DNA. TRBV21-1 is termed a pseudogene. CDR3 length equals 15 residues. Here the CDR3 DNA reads TGTGCCAGCAGCAAAGAGGAACTAGCAACCGGGGAGCTGTTTTTT. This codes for CASSKEELATGELFF.

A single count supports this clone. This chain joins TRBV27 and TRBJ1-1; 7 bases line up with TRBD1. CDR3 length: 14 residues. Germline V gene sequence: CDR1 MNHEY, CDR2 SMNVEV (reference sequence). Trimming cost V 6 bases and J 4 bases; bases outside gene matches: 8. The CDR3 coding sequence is TGTGCCAGCAGAGCGACAGGGTTGGGCACTGAAGCTTTCTTT. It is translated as CASRATGLGTEAFF.

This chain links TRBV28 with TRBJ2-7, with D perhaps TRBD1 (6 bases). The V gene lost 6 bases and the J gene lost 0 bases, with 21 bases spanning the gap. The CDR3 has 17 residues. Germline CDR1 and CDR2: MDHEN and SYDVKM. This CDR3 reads CASRLSHSTGSSYEQYF. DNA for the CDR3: TGTGCCAGCAGGCTCTCTCATTCGACAGGAAGCTCCTACGAGCAGTACTTC. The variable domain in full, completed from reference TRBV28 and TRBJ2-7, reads DVKVTQSSRYLVKRTGEKVFLECVQDMDHENMFWYRQDPGLGLRLIYFSYDVKMKEKGDIPEGYSVSREKKERFSLILESASTNQTSMYLCASRLSHSTGSSYEQYFGPGTRLTVT.

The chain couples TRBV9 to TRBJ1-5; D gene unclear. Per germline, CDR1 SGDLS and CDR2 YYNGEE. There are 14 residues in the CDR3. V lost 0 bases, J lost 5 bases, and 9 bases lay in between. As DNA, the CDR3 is TGTGCCAGCAGCGTAGATAGCGGCGATCAGCCCCAGCATTTT. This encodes CASSVDSGDQPQHF.

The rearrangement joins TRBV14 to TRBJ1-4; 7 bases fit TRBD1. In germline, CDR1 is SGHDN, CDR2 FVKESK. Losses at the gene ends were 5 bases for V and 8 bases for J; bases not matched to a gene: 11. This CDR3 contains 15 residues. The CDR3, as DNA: TGTGCCAGCAGCGCCAACAGGGGACTCAAAGAAAAACTGTTTTTT. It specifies CASSANRGLKEKLFF. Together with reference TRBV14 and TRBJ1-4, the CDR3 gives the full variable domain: EAGVTQFPSHSVIEKGQTVTLRCDPISGHDNLYWYRRVMGKEIKFLLHFVKESKQDESGMPNNRFLAERTGGTYSTLKVQPAELEDSGVYFCASSANRGLKEKLFFGSGTQLSVL.

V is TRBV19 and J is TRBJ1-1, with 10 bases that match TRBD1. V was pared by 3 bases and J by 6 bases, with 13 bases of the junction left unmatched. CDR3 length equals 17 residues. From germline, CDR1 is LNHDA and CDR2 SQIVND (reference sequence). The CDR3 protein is CASSIHRIPGQGSEAFF. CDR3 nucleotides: TGTGCCAGTAGTATCCACCGCATTCCGGGACAGGGGTCTGAAGCTTTCTTT.

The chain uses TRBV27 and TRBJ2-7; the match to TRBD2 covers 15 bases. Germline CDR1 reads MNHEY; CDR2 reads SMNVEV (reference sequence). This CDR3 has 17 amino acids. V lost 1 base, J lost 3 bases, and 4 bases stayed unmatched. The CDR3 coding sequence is TGTGCCAGCAGTTTATTCCCGGGACTAGCGGGAGGCTACGAGCAGTACTTC. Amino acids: CASSLFPGLAGGYEQYF.

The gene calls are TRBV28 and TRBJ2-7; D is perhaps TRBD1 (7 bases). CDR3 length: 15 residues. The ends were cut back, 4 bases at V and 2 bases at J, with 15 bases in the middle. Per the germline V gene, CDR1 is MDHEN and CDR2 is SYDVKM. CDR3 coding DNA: TGTGCCAGCAGTTCCAACAGGGGACTTCCCTACGAGCAGTACTTC. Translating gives CASSSNRGLPYEQYF.

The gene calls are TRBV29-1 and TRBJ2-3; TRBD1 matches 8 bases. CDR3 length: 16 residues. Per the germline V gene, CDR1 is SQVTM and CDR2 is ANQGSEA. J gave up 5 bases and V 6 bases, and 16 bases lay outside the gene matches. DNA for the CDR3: TGCAGCGTCGAAAATCCTGCGGACAGGGACCAAGATACGCAGTATTTT. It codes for CSVENPADRDQDTQYF.

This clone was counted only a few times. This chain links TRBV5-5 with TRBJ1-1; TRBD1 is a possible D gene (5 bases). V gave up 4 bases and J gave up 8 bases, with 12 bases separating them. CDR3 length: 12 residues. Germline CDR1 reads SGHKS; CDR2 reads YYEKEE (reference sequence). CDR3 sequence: CASSRTSGEAFF. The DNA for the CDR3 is TGTGCCAGCAGCCGTACCTCAGGGGAAGCTTTCTTT.

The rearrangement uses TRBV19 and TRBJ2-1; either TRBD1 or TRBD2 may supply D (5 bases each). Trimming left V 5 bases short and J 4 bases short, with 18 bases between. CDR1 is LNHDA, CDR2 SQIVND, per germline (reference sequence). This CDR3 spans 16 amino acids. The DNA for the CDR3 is TGTGCCAGTAGTGTCAGGGACCCTACTAGTTACAATGAGCAGTTCTTC. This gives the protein CASSVRDPTSYNEQFF.

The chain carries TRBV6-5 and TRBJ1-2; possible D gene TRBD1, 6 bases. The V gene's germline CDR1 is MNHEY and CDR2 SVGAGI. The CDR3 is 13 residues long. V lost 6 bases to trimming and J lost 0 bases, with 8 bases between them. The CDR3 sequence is CASRRTANYGYTF. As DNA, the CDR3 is TGTGCCAGCAGGCGGACAGCTAACTATGGCTACACCTTC.

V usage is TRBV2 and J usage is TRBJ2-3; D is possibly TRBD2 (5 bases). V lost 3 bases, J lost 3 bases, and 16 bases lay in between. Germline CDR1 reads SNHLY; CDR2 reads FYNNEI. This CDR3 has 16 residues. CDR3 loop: CASSEEASSETDTQYF. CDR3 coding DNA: TGTGCCAGCAGTGAGGAGGCTAGCTCAGAGACAGATACGCAGTATTTT.

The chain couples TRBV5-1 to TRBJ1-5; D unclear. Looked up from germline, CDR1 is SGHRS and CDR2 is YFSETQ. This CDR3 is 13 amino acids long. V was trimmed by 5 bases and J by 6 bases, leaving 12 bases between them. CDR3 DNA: TGCGCCAGCAGTTACTCAGGCGGTCAGCCCCAGCATTTT. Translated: CASSYSGGQPQHF.

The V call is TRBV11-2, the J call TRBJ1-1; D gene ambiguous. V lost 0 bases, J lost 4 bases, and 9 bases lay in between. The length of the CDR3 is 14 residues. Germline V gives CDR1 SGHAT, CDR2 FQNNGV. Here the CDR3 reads CASSLDLRGTEAFF. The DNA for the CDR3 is TGTGCCAGCAGCTTAGATCTTCGGGGCACTGAAGCTTTCTTT.

CDR3 sequence reads: CASSPGTSAYNEQFF. CDR3 DNA: TGTGCCAGCAGTCCCGGGACTAGCGCCTACAATGAGCAGTTCTTC. The J gene is TRBJ2-1, the V gene TRBV28; the match to TRBD2 covers 10 bases. The CDR3 contains 15 residues. Germline-derived CDR1 and CDR2 are MDHEN and SYDVKM. Trimming at V came to 5 bases and at J to 2 bases, leaving 3 bases not matched to a gene.

CDR3 in DNA: TGTGCCAGCAGCGAGGACTCGGGACTTCTCTCCTACGAGCAGTACTTC. Its protein product is CASSEDSGLLSYEQYF. The chain couples TRBV5-6 to TRBJ2-7; tentatively, D is TRBD2 (6 bases). With 4 bases removed from V and 0 bases from J, the gap between germline ends came to 17 bases. Germline CDR1 SGHDT, CDR2 YYEEEE. The CDR3 is made up of 16 amino acids.

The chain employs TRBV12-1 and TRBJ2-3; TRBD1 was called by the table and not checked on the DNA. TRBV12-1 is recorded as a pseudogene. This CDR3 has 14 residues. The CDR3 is CARDRAPSTDTQYF. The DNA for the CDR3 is TGTGCCAGGGACAGGGCCCCTAGCACAGATACGCAGTATTTT.

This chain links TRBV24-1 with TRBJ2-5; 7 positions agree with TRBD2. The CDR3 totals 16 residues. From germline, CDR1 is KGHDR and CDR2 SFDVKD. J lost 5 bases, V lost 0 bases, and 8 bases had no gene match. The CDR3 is CATSDLASGGVETQYF. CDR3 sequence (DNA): TGTGCCACCAGTGATTTGGCTAGCGGAGGGGTGGAGACCCAGTACTTC.

CDR3 sequence: CASRSSDSKNIQYF. As DNA, the CDR3 is TGTGCCAGCCGATCTTCAGACAGCAAAAACATTCAGTACTTC. The genes are TRBV19 and TRBJ2-4; weak D call: TRBD1 (5 bases). V gave up 9 bases and J gave up 3 bases, with 15 bases separating them. The germline V gene encodes CDR1 LNHDA and CDR2 SQIVND (reference sequence). The CDR3 length is 14 residues.

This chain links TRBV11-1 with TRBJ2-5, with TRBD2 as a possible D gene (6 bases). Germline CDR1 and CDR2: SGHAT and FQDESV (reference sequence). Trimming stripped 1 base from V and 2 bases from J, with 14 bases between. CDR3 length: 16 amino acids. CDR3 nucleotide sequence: TGTGCCAGCAGCTTAGAATTTAGCGGCCGACAAGAGACCCAGTACTTC. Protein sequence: CASSLEFSGRQETQYF.